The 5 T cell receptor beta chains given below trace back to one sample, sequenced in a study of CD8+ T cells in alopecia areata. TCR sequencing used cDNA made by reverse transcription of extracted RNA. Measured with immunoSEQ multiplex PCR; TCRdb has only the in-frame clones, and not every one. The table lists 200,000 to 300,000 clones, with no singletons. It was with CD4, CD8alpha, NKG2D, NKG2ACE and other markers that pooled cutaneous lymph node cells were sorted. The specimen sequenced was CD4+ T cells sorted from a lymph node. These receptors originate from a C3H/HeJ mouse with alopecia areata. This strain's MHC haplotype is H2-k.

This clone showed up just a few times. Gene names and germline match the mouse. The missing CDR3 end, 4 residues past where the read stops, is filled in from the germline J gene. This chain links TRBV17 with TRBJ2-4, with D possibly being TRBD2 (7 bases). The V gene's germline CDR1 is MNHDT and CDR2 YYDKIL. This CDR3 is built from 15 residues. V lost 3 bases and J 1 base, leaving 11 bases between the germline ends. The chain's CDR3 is CASSRGGWGQNTLYF. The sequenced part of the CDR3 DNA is TGTGCTAGCAGTAGGGGGGGCTGGGGTCAAAAC.

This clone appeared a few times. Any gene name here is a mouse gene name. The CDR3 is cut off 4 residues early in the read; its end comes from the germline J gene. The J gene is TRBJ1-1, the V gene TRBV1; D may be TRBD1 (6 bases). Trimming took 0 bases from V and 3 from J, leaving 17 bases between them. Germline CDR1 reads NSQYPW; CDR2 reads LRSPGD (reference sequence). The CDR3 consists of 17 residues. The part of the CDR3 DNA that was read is TGCACCTGCAGTGCAGATCGAGCAGGGGTAGGGGACACA. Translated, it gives CTCSADRAGVGDT. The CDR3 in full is CTCSADRAGVGDTEVFF. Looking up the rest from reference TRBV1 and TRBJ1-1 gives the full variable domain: VTLLEQNPRWRLVPRGQAVNLRCILKNSQYPWMSWYQQDLQKQLQWLFTLRSPGDKEVKSLPGADYLATRVTDTELRLQVANMSQGRTLYCTCSADRAGVGDTEVFFGKGTRLTVV.

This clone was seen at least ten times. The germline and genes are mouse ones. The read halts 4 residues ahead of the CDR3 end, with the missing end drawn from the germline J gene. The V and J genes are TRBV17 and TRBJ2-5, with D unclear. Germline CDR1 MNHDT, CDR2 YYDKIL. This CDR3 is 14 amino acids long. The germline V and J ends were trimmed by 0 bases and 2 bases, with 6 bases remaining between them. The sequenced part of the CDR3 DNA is TGTGCTAGCAGTAGAGATTGGGTCCAAGAC. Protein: CASSRDWVQD. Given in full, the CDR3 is CASSRDWVQDTQYF.

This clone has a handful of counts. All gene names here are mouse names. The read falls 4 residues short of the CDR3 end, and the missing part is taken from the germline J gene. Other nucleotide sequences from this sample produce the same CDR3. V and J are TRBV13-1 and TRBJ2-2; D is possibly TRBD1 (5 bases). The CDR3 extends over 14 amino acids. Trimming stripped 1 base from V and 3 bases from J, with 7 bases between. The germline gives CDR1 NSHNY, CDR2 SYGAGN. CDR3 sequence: CASSDPRDTGQLYF. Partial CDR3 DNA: TGTGCCAGCAGTGATCCCAGGGACACCGGG.

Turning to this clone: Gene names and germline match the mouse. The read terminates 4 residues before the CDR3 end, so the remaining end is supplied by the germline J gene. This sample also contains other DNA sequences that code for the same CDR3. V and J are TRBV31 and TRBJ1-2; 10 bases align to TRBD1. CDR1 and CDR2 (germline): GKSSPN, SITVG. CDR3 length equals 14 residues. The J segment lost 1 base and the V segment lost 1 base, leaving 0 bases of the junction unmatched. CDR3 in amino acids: CAWSRDRGNSDYTF. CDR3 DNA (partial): TGTGCCTGGAGTCGGGACAGGGGAAACTCC.